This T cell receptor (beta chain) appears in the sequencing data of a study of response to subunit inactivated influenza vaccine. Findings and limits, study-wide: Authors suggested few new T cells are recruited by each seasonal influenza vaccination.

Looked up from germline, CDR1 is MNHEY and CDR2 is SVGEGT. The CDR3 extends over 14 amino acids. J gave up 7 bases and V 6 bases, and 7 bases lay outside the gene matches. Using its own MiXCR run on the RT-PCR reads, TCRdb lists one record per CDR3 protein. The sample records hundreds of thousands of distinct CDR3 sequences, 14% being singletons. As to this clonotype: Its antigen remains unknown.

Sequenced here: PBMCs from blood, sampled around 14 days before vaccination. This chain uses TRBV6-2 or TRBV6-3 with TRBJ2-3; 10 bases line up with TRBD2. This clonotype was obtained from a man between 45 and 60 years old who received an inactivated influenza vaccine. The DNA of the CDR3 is TGTGCCAGCAGAGGACTAGCGGCTCACAATACGCAGTATTTT. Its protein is CASRGLAAHNTQYF.